These T cell receptor beta chains were read from a single sample in a study of tumor-infiltrating lymphocytes in localized non-small cell lung cancer. Method: immunoSEQ multiplex PCR; TCRdb's copy keeps in-frame clones and lacks some. The repertoire holds over 9,500 clones, around three fifths seen once, with 7% to 8.5% in the top ten. The specimen sequenced was lung tumor tissue. These receptors were collected from a human donor with non-small cell lung cancer. The CDR3 runs from the conserved cysteine through the conserved F or W. The D gene is left open where the match is weak. A clone size is listed for some rows: how often the clone was seen (once, few, many), or a class if it is expanded.

v_gene	abundance	j_gene	d_gene	CDR3aa	CDR3nt
TRBV5-6	NA	TRBJ1-6	TRBD1	CASSPPFGQGNSPLHF	TGTGCCAGCAGCCCCCCCTTCGGACAGGGGAATTCACCCCTCCACTTT
TRBV30	NA	TRBJ2-5	NA	CAWSGETETQYF	TGTGCCTGGAGTGGGGAAACGGAGACCCAGTACTTC
TRBV18	NA	TRBJ1-2	NA	CASTGMAYGYTF	TGTGCCAGCACAGGCATGGCCTATGGCTACACCTTC
TRBV6-4	NA	TRBJ2-6	NA	CASSDSMGGSGANVLTF	TGTGCCAGCAGTGACTCGATGGGGGGCTCTGGGGCCAACGTCCTGACTTTC
TRBV5-4	NA	TRBJ2-5	TRBD2	CASSALAGDAETQYF	TGTGCCAGCAGCGCCCTAGCGGGAGACGCGGAGACCCAGTACTTC
TRBV7-9	NA	TRBJ1-4	TRBD1	CASSPGQGANEKLFF	TGTGCCAGCAGCCCGGGACAGGGCGCTAATGAAAAACTGTTTTTT
TRBV6-1	NA	TRBJ1-5	NA	CASTPPGYGNQPQHF	TGTGCCAGCACCCCTCCGGGGTACGGCAATCAGCCCCAGCATTTT
TRBV5-6	NA	TRBJ2-5	NA	CASSLSETQYF	TGTGCCAGCAGCTTGTCGGAGACCCAGTACTTC
TRBV11-2	medium-sized	TRBJ2-7	NA	CASSLAGAYEQYF	TGTGCCAGCAGCTTAGCAGGGGCCTACGAGCAGTACTTC
TRBV7-8	NA	TRBJ2-3	TRBD2	CASSVGLAASTDTQYF	TGTGCCAGCAGCGTGGGACTAGCGGCTAGCACAGATACGCAGTATTTT
TRBV27	NA	TRBJ2-5	NA	CASSLSSEQETQYF	TGTGCCAGCAGTTTATCGTCGGAACAAGAGACCCAGTACTTC
TRBV7-9	NA	TRBJ2-5	NA	CASSNRDQETQYF	TGTGCCAGCAGCAACCGGGACCAAGAGACCCAGTACTTC
TRBV6-6	NA	TRBJ1-5	NA	CASSASYSNQPQHF	TGTGCCAGCAGTGCTAGTTATAGCAATCAGCCCCAGCATTTT
TRBV29-1	few	TRBJ1-1	TRBD1	CSVAGQGGAEAFF	TGCAGCGTTGCTGGACAGGGAGGAGCTGAAGCTTTCTTT
TRBV5-6	NA	TRBJ2-4	NA	CASSPLGAKNIQYF	TGTGCCAGCAGCCCCTTGGGAGCCAAAAACATTCAGTACTTC
TRBV28	NA	TRBJ2-7	NA	CASRDLTSYEQYF	TGTGCCAGCAGGGACTTGACCTCCTACGAGCAGTACTTC
TRBV11-2	NA	TRBJ2-3	TRBD2	CASSSTSLAGGTDTQYF	TGTGCCAGCAGCTCAACCTCTCTAGCGGGAGGCACAGATACGCAGTATTTT
TRBV30	NA	TRBJ2-7	NA	CAWSVPYEQYF	TGTGCCTGGAGTGTACCGTACGAGCAGTACTTC
TRBV10-3	NA	TRBJ2-2	NA	CAISGDKTYTGELFF	TGTGCCATCAGTGGAGACAAAACCTACACCGGGGAGCTGTTTTTT
TRBV11-1	NA	TRBJ2-3	NA	CASSSLPLADTQYF	TGTGCCAGCAGCTCCCTCCCACTGGCAGATACGCAGTATTTT
TRBV18	NA	TRBJ2-5	NA	CASSPRQQETQYF	TGTGCCAGCTCACCGCGGCAGCAAGAGACCCAGTACTTC
TRBV5-1	few	TRBJ2-2	TRBD2	CASSFLAGEQTGELFF	TGCGCCAGCAGCTTTTTAGCGGGAGAGCAAACCGGGGAGCTGTTTTTT
TRBV10-3	NA	TRBJ2-4	NA	CATVGDGGIQYF	TGTGCCACCGTGGGGGACGGGGGCATTCAGTACTTC
TRBV25-1	NA	TRBJ1-2	TRBD1	CASSGTDYGYTF	TGTGCCAGCAGCGGGACAGACTATGGCTACACCTTC
TRBV9	NA	TRBJ1-4	NA	CASSHDRLGPRTEKLFF	TGTGCCAGCAGCCACGACAGGCTGGGGCCCCGTACTGAAAAACTGTTTTTT
TRBV18	once	TRBJ2-7	TRBD2	CASSQGLDDEQYF	TGTGCCAGCTCACAAGGACTAGACGACGAGCAGTACTTC
TRBV5-4	NA	TRBJ2-5	NA	CASSCQGQETQYF	TGTGCCAGCAGCTGCCAGGGGCAAGAGACCCAGTACTTC
TRBV27	NA	TRBJ1-2	NA	CASRSGAHGYTF	TGTGCCAGCAGGTCGGGGGCCCATGGCTACACCTTC
TRBV5-1	NA	TRBJ2-1	TRBD1	CASSSVKDRVSYNEQFF	TGCGCCAGCAGCTCCGTGAAGGACAGGGTTTCCTACAATGAGCAGTTCTTC
TRBV18	NA	TRBJ1-6	NA	CASSPSTEAPLHF	TGTGCCAGCTCACCATCTACAGAGGCACCCCTCCACTTT
TRBV20-1	NA	TRBJ1-2	NA	CSAQGGSGYTF	TGCAGTGCCCAAGGGGGGTCTGGCTACACCTTC
TRBV5-1	NA	TRBJ1-2	TRBD1	CASSLLGQGLGYTF	TGCGCCAGCAGCTTGTTGGGACAGGGCCTTGGCTACACCTTC
TRBV5-1	NA	TRBJ2-1	NA	CASSLNNYNEQFF	TGCGCCAGCAGCTTGAACAACTACAATGAGCAGTTCTTC
TRBV10-1	NA	TRBJ2-3	TRBD2	CASTYSGRRGTDTQYF	TGCGCCAGCACCTATAGCGGGCGAAGGGGCACAGATACGCAGTATTTT
TRBV5-1	NA	TRBJ2-5	NA	CASRQETQYF	TGCGCCAGCAGACAAGAGACCCAGTACTTC
TRBV10-2	few	TRBJ2-3	NA	CASSSATDTQYF	TGCGCCAGCAGCTCAGCTACAGATACGCAGTATTTT
TRBV6-5	NA	TRBJ2-5	NA	CASSATVQETQYF	TGTGCCAGCAGTGCAACTGTTCAAGAGACCCAGTACTTC
TRBV30	NA	TRBJ1-5	TRBD1	CAWSPDRVDQPQHF	TGTGCCTGGAGTCCAGACAGGGTGGATCAGCCCCAGCATTTT
TRBV28	NA	TRBJ1-3	TRBD1	CASRYLDRDSGNTIYF	TGTGCCAGCAGGTACCTGGACAGGGATTCTGGAAACACCATATATTTT
TRBV2	NA	TRBJ1-2	NA	CASSEEGLDYGYTF	TGTGCCAGCAGTGAAGAGGGGTTGGACTATGGCTACACCTTC
TRBV14	NA	TRBJ2-7	TRBD1	CASSPYLTGGTYEQYF	TGTGCCAGCAGCCCCTACCTGACAGGGGGCACCTACGAGCAGTACTTC
TRBV7-2	NA	TRBJ2-7	NA	CASSPNRDHYEQYF	TGTGCCAGCAGCCCTAACAGGGACCACTACGAGCAGTACTTC
TRBV19	NA	TRBJ2-1	TRBD2	CASTPYGGTLYNEQFF	TGTGCCAGTACCCCTTACGGGGGGACCCTTTACAATGAGCAGTTCTTC
TRBV9	NA	TRBJ2-7	NA	CASSVEAGDEYEQYF	TGTGCCAGCAGCGTAGAGGCAGGGGATGAGTACGAGCAGTACTTC
TRBV28	NA	TRBJ1-5	NA	CASSLSWGQPQHF	TGTGCCAGCAGTTTATCTTGGGGTCAGCCCCAGCATTTT
TRBV19	NA	TRBJ2-2	NA	CASSTTSSGELFF	TGTGCCAGTAGTACTACTAGCTCCGGGGAGCTGTTTTTT
TRBV7-2	once	TRBJ2-2	NA	CASSLSQGTTGELFF	TGTGCCAGCAGCTTATCTCAGGGGACCACCGGGGAGCTGTTTTTT
TRBV30	NA	TRBJ2-3	NA	CAWSVLDTQYF	TGTGCCTGGAGTGTACTTGATACGCAGTATTTT
TRBV30	NA	TRBJ2-2	NA	CATGPVGGELFF	TGTGCCACGGGACCAGTGGGCGGGGAGCTGTTTTTT
TRBV7-9	NA	TRBJ2-5	NA	CASSLKSVQETQYF	TGTGCCAGCAGCTTAAAGTCAGTCCAAGAGACCCAGTACTTC
TRBV10-1	NA	TRBJ2-5	NA	CASSTGDAETQYF	TGCGCCAGCAGCACTGGAGATGCAGAGACCCAGTACTTC
TRBV6-6	NA	TRBJ1-5	TRBD1	CASSRPGGQGNF	TGTGCCAGCAGTCGGCCCGGTGGACAGGGGAATTTT
TRBV4-1	few	TRBJ2-7	NA	CASSQDRGGSYEQYF	TGCGCCAGCAGCCAAGATAGGGGGGGGTCCTACGAGCAGTACTTC
TRBV5-1	NA	TRBJ2-7	TRBD2	CASSLGLAGGYEQYF	TGCGCCAGCAGCTTGGGGCTAGCGGGAGGCTACGAGCAGTACTTC
TRBV2	NA	TRBJ1-4	TRBD1	CASRNRGAANEKLFF	TGTGCCAGCAGGAACAGGGGCGCGGCTAATGAAAAACTGTTTTTT
TRBV28	medium-sized	TRBJ1-2	TRBD1	CASSRTGVHGYTF	TGTGCCAGCAGCCGGACAGGGGTGCATGGCTACACCTTC
TRBV7-8	once	TRBJ1-6	TRBD1	CASSLGTALNSPLHF	TGTGCCAGCAGCCTCGGGACAGCCCTTAATTCACCCCTCCACTTT
TRBV28	NA	TRBJ1-1	NA	CASSLGTRGDTEAFF	TGTGCCAGCAGTTTAGGGACAAGAGGGGACACTGAAGCTTTCTTT
TRBV19	NA	TRBJ2-4	NA	CASSPRDLRDIQYF	TGTGCCAGTAGTCCCCGGGACTTAAGGGACATTCAGTACTTC
TRBV2	NA	TRBJ2-7	TRBD1	CASSLQGPSYEQYF	TGTGCCAGCAGCTTACAGGGGCCCTCCTACGAGCAGTACTTC